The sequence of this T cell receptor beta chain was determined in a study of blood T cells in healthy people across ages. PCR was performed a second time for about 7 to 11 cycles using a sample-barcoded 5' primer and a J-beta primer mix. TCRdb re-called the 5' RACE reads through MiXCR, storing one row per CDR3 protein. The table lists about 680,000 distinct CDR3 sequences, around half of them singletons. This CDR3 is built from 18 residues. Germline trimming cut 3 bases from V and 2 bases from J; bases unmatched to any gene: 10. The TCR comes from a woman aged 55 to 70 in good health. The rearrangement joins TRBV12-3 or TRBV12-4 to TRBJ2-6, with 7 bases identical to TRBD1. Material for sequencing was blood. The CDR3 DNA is TGTGCCAGCAGTTTCGTTATCGACAGGGCCGCTGGGGCCAACGTCCTGACTTTC. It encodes CASSFVIDRAAGANVLTF.